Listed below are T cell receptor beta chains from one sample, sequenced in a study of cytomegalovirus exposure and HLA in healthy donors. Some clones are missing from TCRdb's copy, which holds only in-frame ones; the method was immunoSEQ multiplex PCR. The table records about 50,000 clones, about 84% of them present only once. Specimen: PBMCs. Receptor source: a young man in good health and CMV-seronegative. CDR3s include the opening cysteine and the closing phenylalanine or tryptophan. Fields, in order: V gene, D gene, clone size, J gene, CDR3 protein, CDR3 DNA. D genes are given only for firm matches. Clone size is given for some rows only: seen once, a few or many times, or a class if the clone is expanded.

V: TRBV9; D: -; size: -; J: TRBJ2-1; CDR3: CASSVAGASYNEQFF; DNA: TGTGCCAGCAGCGTAGCAGGGGCCTCCTACAATGAGCAGTTCTTC
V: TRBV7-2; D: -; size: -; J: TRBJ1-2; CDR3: CASSLGGHNLNGYTF; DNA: TGTGCCAGCAGCTTAGGTGGACACAACCTTAATGGCTACACCTTC
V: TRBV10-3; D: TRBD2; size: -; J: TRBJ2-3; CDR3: CAISGLAGIRVVGTDTQYF; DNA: TGTGCCATCAGTGGGCTAGCGGGAATCCGAGTCGTGGGCACAGATACGCAGTATTTT
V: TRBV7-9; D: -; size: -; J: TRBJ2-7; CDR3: CASSLANSPYEQYF; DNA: TGTGCCAGCAGCTTAGCCAACAGCCCCTACGAGCAGTACTTC
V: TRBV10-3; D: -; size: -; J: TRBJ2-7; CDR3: CAISDEFYEQYF; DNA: TGTGCCATCAGTGACGAGTTCTACGAGCAGTACTTC
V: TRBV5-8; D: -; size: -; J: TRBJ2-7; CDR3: CTYSTRNRPISYEQYF; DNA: TGTACCTATTCGACACGGAACCGACCAATATCCTACGAGCAGTACTTC
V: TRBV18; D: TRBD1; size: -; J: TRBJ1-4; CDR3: CASSPQWGQTATNEKLFF; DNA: TGTGCCAGCTCACCACAGTGGGGACAGACCGCAACTAATGAAAAACTGTTTTTT
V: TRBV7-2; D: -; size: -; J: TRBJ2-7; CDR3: CASSLDGRASNEQYF; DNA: TGTGCCAGCAGCTTAGATGGCAGGGCATCCAACGAGCAGTACTTC
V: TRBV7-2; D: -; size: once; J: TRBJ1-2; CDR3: CASRPGGVGGYGYTF; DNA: TGTGCCAGCAGACCTGGGGGGGTCGGAGGATATGGCTACACCTTC
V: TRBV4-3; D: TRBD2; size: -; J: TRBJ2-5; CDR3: CASSQDIAGGGSGKEQYF; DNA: TGCGCCAGCAGCCAAGATATAGCGGGAGGGGGCTCTGGTAAGGAGCAGTACTTC
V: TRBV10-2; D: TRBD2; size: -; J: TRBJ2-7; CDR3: CASSGGTSGYEQYF; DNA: TGCGCCAGCAGCGGCGGGACTAGCGGCTACGAGCAGTACTTC
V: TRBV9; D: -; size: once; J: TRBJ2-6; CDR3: CASSVAQGSSGANVLTF; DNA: TGTGCCAGCAGCGTAGCGCAGGGGAGCTCTGGGGCCAACGTCCTGACTTTC
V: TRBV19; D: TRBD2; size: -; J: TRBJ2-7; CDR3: CASSIRSSGRLSSYEQYF; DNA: TGTGCCAGTAGTATACGATCTAGCGGGAGGCTCAGCTCCTACGAGCAGTACTTC
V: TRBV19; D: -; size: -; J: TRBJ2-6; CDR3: CATNRDGANVLTF; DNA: TGTGCCACTAATCGGGATGGGGCCAACGTCCTGACTTTC
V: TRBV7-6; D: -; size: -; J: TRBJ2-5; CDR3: CASSSMTGEGETQYF; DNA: TGTGCCAGCAGCTCTATGACAGGGGAGGGGGAGACCCAGTACTTC
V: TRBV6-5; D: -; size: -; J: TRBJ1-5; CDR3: CASSYSDGRNQPQHF; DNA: TGTGCCAGCAGTTACTCAGATGGTCGGAATCAGCCCCAGCATTTT
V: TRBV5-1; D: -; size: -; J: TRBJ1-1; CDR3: CASSLDSLNTEAFF; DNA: TGCGCCAGCAGCTTGGACAGCCTGAACACTGAAGCTTTCTTT
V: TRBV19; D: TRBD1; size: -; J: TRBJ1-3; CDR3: CASTTGNGNTIYF; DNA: TGTGCCAGTACGACAGGGAATGGAAACACCATATATTTT
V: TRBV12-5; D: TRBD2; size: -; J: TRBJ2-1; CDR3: CASGLETSGRQQFF; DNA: TGTGCTAGTGGTTTGGAGACTAGCGGGAGGCAGCAGTTCTTC
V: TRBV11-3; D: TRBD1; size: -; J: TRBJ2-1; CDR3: CASSVEGQGRYNEQFF; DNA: TGTGCCAGCAGCGTAGAGGGACAGGGGAGATACAATGAGCAGTTCTTC
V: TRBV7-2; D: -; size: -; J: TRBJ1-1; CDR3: CASSLGSTEAFF; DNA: TGTGCCAGCAGCTTAGGGAGCACTGAAGCTTTCTTT
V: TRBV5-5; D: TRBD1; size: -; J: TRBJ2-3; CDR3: CASSSGQVGTDTQYF; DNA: TGTGCCAGCAGCTCTGGACAGGTGGGCACAGATACGCAGTATTTT
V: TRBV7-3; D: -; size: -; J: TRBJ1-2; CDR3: CASSLGPGEGYGYTF; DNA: TGTGCCAGCAGCTTAGGTCCAGGGGAGGGGTATGGCTACACCTTC
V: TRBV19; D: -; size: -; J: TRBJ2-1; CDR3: CASSIAATEQFF; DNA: TGTGCCAGTAGTATAGCAGCGACCGAGCAGTTCTTC
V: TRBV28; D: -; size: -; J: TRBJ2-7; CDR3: CASSLYRTAYEQYF; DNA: TGTGCCAGCAGTTTATACAGGACCGCCTACGAGCAGTACTTC
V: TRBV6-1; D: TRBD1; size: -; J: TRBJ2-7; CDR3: CASNTIQGFPYEQYF; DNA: TGTGCCAGCAACACTATACAGGGGTTTCCCTACGAGCAGTACTTC
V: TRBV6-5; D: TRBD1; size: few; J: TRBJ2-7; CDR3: CASRTDRGGSYEQYF; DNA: TGTGCCAGCAGAACCGACAGGGGGGGCTCCTACGAGCAGTACTTC
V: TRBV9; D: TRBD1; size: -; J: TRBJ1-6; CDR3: CASSPQRQGWNSPLHF; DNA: TGTGCCAGCAGCCCACAGAGACAGGGATGGAATTCACCCCTCCACTTT
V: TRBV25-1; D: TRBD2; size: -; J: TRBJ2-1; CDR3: CASSAGGTSGRVDEQFF; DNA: TGTGCCAGCAGTGCCGGCGGAACTAGCGGGAGAGTAGATGAGCAGTTCTTC
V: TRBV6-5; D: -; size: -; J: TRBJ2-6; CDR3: CASRTDSSGANVLTF; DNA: TGTGCCAGCAGGACCGACAGCTCTGGGGCCAACGTCCTGACTTTC
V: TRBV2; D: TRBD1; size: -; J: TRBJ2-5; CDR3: CATTNFPGQGSVWGQETQYF; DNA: TGTGCCACCACGAACTTTCCGGGACAGGGGTCGGTTTGGGGACAAGAGACCCAGTACTTC
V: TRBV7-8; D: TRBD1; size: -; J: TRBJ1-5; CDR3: CASSVGQANLNSNQPQHF; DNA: TGTGCCAGCAGCGTGGGACAGGCAAACCTTAATAGCAATCAGCCCCAGCATTTT
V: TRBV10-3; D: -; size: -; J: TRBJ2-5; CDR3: CAISESQGGTQYF; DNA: TGTGCCATCAGTGAGTCGCAGGGGGGGACCCAGTACTTC
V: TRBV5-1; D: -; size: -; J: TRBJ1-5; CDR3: CASSLGGGSNQPQHF; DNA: TGCGCCAGCAGCTTGGGAGGGGGAAGCAATCAGCCCCAGCATTTT
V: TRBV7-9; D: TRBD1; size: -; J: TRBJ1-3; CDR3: CASIDGTGSGNTIYF; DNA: TGTGCCAGCATTGACGGGACAGGCTCTGGAAACACCATATATTTT
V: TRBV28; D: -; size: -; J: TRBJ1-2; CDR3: CASSLQQYGYTF; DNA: TGTGCCAGCAGTTTACAACAATATGGCTACACCTTC
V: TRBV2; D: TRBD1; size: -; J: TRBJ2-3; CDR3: CASSEALPPRRTGEYKDLDTQYF; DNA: TGTGCCAGCAGTGAAGCGCTCCCACCGCGACGGACAGGCGAGTACAAAGATTTGGATACGCAGTATTTT
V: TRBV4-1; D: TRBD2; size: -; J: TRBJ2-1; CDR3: CASSQDLGQWREAYNEQFF; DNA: TGCGCCAGCAGCCAAGATCTTGGCCAATGGCGGGAGGCCTACAATGAGCAGTTCTTC
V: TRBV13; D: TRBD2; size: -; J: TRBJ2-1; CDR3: CASSPQRTSGSNEQFF; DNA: TGTGCCAGCAGCCCACAACGGACTAGCGGGAGTAATGAGCAGTTCTTC
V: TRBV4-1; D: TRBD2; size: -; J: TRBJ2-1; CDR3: CASSPPGTSGRNEQFF; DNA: TGCGCCAGCAGCCCTCCGGGGACTAGCGGGAGGAATGAGCAGTTCTTC
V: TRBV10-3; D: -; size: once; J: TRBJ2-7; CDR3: CAISDPGTPTYEQYF; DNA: TGTGCCATCAGTGACCCCGGGACACCAACCTACGAGCAGTACTTC
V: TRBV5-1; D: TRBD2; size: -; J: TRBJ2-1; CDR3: CASSLSTSGGGNEQFF; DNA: TGCGCCAGCAGCTTGTCCACTAGCGGGGGGGGTAATGAGCAGTTCTTC
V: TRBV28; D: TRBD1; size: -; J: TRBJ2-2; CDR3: CASGYTQGASGELFF; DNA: TGTGCCAGCGGATACACCCAGGGGGCGAGCGGGGAGCTGTTTTTT
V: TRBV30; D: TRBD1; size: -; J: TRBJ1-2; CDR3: CAWRRRDRPIYGYTF; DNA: TGTGCCTGGAGACGCCGGGACAGACCGATCTATGGCTACACCTTC
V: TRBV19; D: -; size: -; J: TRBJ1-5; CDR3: CASNPPGAGFGQPQHF; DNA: TGTGCCAGTAATCCCCCGGGAGCGGGGTTCGGGCAGCCCCAGCATTTT
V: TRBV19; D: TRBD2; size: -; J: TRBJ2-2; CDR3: CASSIAGGPDTGELFF; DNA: TGTGCCAGTAGTATAGCGGGAGGGCCGGACACCGGGGAGCTGTTTTTT
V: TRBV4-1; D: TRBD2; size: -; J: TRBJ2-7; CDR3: CASSYLPGLAGGSPYEQYF; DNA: TGCGCCAGCAGCTACTTACCGGGACTAGCGGGAGGGTCTCCCTACGAGCAGTACTTC
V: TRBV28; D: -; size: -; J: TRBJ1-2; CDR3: CASSSFSRYGYTF; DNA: TGTGCCAGCAGCTCTTTCTCCCGCTATGGCTACACCTTC